The present TCR beta chain was sequenced within a study of blood T cells in healthy people across ages (dated by TCRdb to the mid-2010s). Regarding the complete study: Template switching captured roughly one uniquely barcoded TCR beta cDNA molecule per two T cells in model experiments. Using deep sequencing normalized with unique cDNA molecular identifiers, the study measured how TCR beta repertoire diversity changes with age. Donors were grouped into four age groups: young (average 16 years), middle-aged (roughly 37), aged (around 60) and long-lived (82). To avoid experimental bias, donors of different ages were spread randomly across the sequencing lanes. Using the same blood draw, the study looked at two additional independent replicas of 1 million unique cDNA reads for two donors, one aged 18 to 30 and the other aged 80 or older.

The donors were 40 or so Caucasian individuals from Russia, aged roughly 6 to 100 years, who were systemically healthy. Each donor gave roughly 9.5 milliliters of peripheral blood, collected into EDTA-treated Vacutainer tubes. Ficoll-Paque density-gradient centrifugation was used to isolate PBMCs, with at least 6 million obtained per sample. Total RNA was extracted from PBMCs with Trizol reagent, with at least 6 micrograms obtained per sample. For every donor, flow cytometry on a PBMC aliquot measured the percentage of naive CD45RAhigh/CD27high T cells. Libraries were built with 5' RACE. Sequenced on an Illumina HiSeq 2500. A second roughly 6 to 11 cycle PCR used a sample-barcoded 5' primer and a J-beta primer mix. Each TCR beta cDNA molecule received a unique molecular identifier from a template-switch 5' adaptor carrying 12 random nucleotides. Each sample yielded at least 2.5 million CDR3-containing paired-end reads. All of the RNA was converted into first-strand cDNA using the Mint cDNA synthesis kit, with a TRBC-specific oligonucleotide serving as the primer. After uracil-DNA glycosylase treatment, a first 18-cycle PCR used universal primers M1SS and BC2_uni_R on all cDNA. In the paper's pipeline: Normalization of each sample was performed by random selection of 1 million high-quality reads, each carrying a distinct molecular identifier. Instead of being binned into consensus sequences, reads with shared molecular identifiers were discarded. CDR3 identification, clonotype clustering and error correction used MiTCR with a Q25 quality threshold and the strictest error-elimination algorithm. A nonparametric unseen species model with Euler transformation was used to estimate a lower bound on total TCR beta diversity. TCRdb trimmed the raw reads at Q25, called clones with MiXCR and kept productive beta chains. Rows with one shared CDR3 protein collapse into an entry with the most common genes and DNA. V and J calls and clone size were set by TCRdb, not the authors. The sample profile shows about 1.4 million distinct CDR3 sequences; around 59% of them were found once. The ten largest account for more than 6% of the sample.

Remarks on this clonotype: Its antigen is not yet known. No base qualities exist here, and no much larger clone lies one base off it.

The junction shows trimming of 4 bases on V and 4 bases on J, plus 19 bases between the germline ends. CDR1 and CDR2 were assigned from the germline V gene (reference sequence) as DFQATT and SNEGSKA. The CDR3 starts with the cysteine, ends with the phenylalanine, and has 15 residues. The kept DNA is CDR3 alone, 45 bases in frame from the first base. The paper's findings and limits, for the study overall: Estimates of total diversity based on one million sequenced T cells were considered lower bounds and underestimates. Compared with the aged group, the long-lived group had more naive CD4+ T cells, fewer expanded clones and increased TCR diversity, a pattern suggesting age selection. Observed TCR beta diversity correlated strongly with the percentage of naive T cells measured by flow cytometry. Because donor CMV infection status was unknown, age-related changes in expanded clonotypes were potentially confounded. Observed TCR beta diversity per million T cells fell roughly linearly with age, and a significant reduction was already apparent by age about 43. Because profiling used bulk unsorted PBMCs, naive and antigen-experienced compartments could not be compared conclusively.

The chain couples TRBV20-1 to TRBJ1-1, and TRBD1 may be the D gene, going by 5 matching bases. This clonotype originated in a man aged 18 to 35 in good health. The sample was blood. The CDR3 loop reads CSAIGGGALGTEAFF. The nucleotide sequence is given as TGCAGTGCTATCGGGGGTGGGGCCTTGGGCACTGAAGCTTTCTTT.